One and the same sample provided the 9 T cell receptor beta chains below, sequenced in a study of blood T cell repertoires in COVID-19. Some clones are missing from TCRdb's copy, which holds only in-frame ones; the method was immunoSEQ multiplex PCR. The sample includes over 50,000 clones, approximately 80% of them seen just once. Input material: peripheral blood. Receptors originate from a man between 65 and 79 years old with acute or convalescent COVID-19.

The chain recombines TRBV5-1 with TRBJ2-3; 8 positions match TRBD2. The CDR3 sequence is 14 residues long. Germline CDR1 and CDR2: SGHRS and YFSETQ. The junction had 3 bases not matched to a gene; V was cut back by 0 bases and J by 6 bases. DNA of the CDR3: TGCGCCAGCAGCTTGGCCGGGACTAGTGATACGCAGTATTTT. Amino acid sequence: CASSLAGTSDTQYF.

DNA for the CDR3: TGTGCCAGCAGCTTAGAACGAGACAATGAGCAGTTCTTC. This gives the protein CASSLERDNEQFF. This chain uses TRBV7-8 with TRBJ2-1; D is unclear. V was clipped by 1 base and J by 5 bases, with 6 bases between them. Germline V gene lookup returns CDR1 SGHVS and CDR2 FQNEAQ. The length of the CDR3 is 13 residues.

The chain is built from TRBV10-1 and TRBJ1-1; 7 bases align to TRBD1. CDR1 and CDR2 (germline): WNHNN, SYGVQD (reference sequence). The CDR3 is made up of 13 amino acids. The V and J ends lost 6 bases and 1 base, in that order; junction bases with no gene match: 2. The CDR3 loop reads CASRGQANTEAFF. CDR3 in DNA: TGCGCCAGCAGAGGACAGGCGAACACTGAAGCTTTCTTT.

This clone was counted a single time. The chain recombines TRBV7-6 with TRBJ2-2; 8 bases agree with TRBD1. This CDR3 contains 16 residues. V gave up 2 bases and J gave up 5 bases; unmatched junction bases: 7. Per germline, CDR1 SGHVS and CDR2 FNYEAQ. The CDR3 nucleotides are TGTGCCAGCAGCTTACCCCAGGGGGCGGAGACCGGGGAGCTGTTTTTT. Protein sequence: CASSLPQGAETGELFF.

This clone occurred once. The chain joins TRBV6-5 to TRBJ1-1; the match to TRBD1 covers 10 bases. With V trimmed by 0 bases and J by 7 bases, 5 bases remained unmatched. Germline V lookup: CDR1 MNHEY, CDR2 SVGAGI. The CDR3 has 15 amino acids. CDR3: CASSYSGRTGGEAFF. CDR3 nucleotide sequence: TGTGCCAGCAGTTACTCCGGACGGACAGGGGGTGAAGCTTTCTTT.

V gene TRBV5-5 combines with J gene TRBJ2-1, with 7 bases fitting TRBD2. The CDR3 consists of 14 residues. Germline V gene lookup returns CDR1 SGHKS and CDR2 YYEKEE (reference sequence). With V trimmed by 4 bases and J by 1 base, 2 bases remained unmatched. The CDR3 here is CASSAGESYNEQFF. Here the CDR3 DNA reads TGTGCCAGCAGCGCGGGGGAATCCTACAATGAGCAGTTCTTC.

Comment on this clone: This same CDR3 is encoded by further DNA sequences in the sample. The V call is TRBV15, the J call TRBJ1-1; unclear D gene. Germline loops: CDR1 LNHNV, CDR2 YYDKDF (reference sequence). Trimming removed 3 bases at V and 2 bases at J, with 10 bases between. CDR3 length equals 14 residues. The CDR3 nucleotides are TGTGCCACCAGCAGGGGCGGGGAAAACACTGAAGCTTTCTTT. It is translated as CATSRGGENTEAFF.

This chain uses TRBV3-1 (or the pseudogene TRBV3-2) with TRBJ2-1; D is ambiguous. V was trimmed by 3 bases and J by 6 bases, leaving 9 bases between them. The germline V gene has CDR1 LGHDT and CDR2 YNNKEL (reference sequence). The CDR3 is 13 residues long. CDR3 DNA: TGTGCCAGCAGCCAGTTCCTGGCCAATGAGCAGTTCTTC. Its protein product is CASSQFLANEQFF.

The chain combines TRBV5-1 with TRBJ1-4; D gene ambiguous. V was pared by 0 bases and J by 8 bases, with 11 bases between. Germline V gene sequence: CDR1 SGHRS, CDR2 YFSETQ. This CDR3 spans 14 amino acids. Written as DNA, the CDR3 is TGCGCCAGCAGCTTGGCCCCGCCGGGAGAAAAACTGTTTTTT. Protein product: CASSLAPPGEKLFF.